This T cell receptor (beta chain) appears in the sequencing data of a study of beta chain features in type 1 diabetes. This clone has only a few counts. The antigen is unknown. CDR3 length equals 12 residues. Per germline, CDR1 MNHEY and CDR2 SVGAGI. The ends were cut back, 10 bases at V and 8 bases at J, with 17 bases in the middle. The whole isolated RNA underwent reverse transcription, so sequencing captured expressed TCRB transcripts. Only in-frame clones appear in the TCRdb table, and some are missing; sequencing was by immunoSEQ multiplex PCR. The sample holds around 300,000 clones; under 8.5% are singletons and the top ten take roughly 0.94%. General study findings and limits: Patients' naive, central memory and Treg TCRB repertoires seemed closer to one another than those of healthy donors. PCR may have favored shorter templates equally in patients and controls.

The sequence derives from a young woman in good health. Input material: central memory CD4+ T cells from blood. J is TRBJ1-2 and V is TRBV6-5; D may be TRBD1 (5 bases). As DNA, the CDR3 is TGTGCCACCGCATTGGGGCGGTCGGGCTACACCTTC. Its protein is CATALGRSGYTF.